A selection of T cell receptor beta chains follows, all from one sample in a study of beta chain features in type 1 diabetes. The assay was immunoSEQ multiplex PCR, and TCRdb's table has in-frame clones only and misses some. This table holds over 650,000 clones, about 14% found once. The sequenced material came from naive CD4+ T cells from blood. The source of these receptors is a man between 18 and 29 years old with type 1 diabetes. CDR3s include the opening cysteine and the closing phenylalanine or tryptophan. The D gene is left open where the match is weak. The size of a clone is reported for some rows only, either as once, few or many, or as a class for expanded clones.

clone size	J gene	V gene	D gene	CDR3 protein	CDR3 DNA
few	TRBJ1-3	TRBV29-1	NA	CSVSLPSGAIYF	TGCAGCGTTTCTCTGCCCTCGGGGGCCATATATTTT
NA	TRBJ1-3	TRBV25-1	NA	CASSSHGGNTIYF	TGTGCCAGCAGCTCCCACGGTGGAAACACCATATATTTT
NA	TRBJ2-5	TRBV29-1	NA	CSALGGEETQYF	TGCAGCGCCCTAGGGGGTGAAGAGACCCAGTACTTC
NA	TRBJ2-7	TRBV6-1	TRBD2	CASSEALAGYYEQYF	TGTGCCAGCAGTGAAGCTCTAGCGGGATACTACGAGCAGTACTTC
few	TRBJ1-4	TRBV25-1	NA	CASSEYGDEKLFF	TGTGCCAGCAGTGAATACGGGGATGAAAAACTGTTTTTT
NA	TRBJ2-1	TRBV6-6	NA	CASRVGPDNEQFF	TGTGCCAGCAGGGTAGGACCGGACAATGAGCAGTTCTTC
few	TRBJ2-5	TRBV9	NA	CASSVGPAGNQETQYF	TGTGCCAGCAGCGTAGGTCCAGCCGGAAACCAAGAGACCCAGTACTTC
few	TRBJ2-1	TRBV7-9	NA	CASSFSYNEQFF	TGTGCCAGCAGCTTCAGCTACAATGAGCAGTTCTTC
NA	TRBJ1-1	TRBV7-3	NA	CASSTFKNTEAFF	TGTGCCAGCAGCACATTCAAGAACACTGAAGCTTTCTTT
few	TRBJ2-5	TRBV18	NA	CASSPPGTRETQYF	TGTGCCAGCTCACCACCGGGGACGAGAGAGACCCAGTACTTC
NA	TRBJ2-3	TRBV29-1	TRBD1	CSVGDRELSTDTQYF	TGCAGCGTTGGGGACAGGGAGTTGAGCACAGATACGCAGTATTTT
NA	TRBJ2-2	TRBV7-9	NA	CASREGRTGELFF	TGTGCCAGCCGTGAGGGACGCACCGGGGAGCTGTTTTTT
NA	TRBJ2-3	TRBV5-1	NA	CASSPGQDTDTQYF	TGCGCCAGCAGCCCCGGACAAGACACAGATACGCAGTATTTT
few	TRBJ1-1	TRBV30	NA	CAWNGGVNTEAFF	TGTGCCTGGAACGGCGGAGTGAACACTGAAGCTTTCTTT
NA	TRBJ1-1	TRBV5-1	NA	CASSPGTVNTEAFF	TGCGCCAGCAGCCCGGGGACGGTGAACACTGAAGCTTTCTTT
NA	TRBJ2-1	TRBV30	NA	CARQSRGLSFNEQFF	TGTGCCCGCCAATCCCGAGGGCTCTCATTCAATGAGCAGTTCTTC
NA	TRBJ2-1	TRBV11-2	TRBD2	CASSIAGGYNEQFF	TGTGCCAGCAGTATAGCGGGAGGGTACAATGAGCAGTTCTTC
NA	TRBJ2-7	TRBV5-1	NA	CASHERGANNEQYF	TGCGCCAGCCACGAGAGGGGGGCGAACAACGAGCAGTACTTC
few	TRBJ1-5	TRBV7-9	TRBD1	CASSPPGQDNQPQHF	TGTGCCAGCAGCCCACCCGGACAGGATAATCAGCCCCAGCATTTT
few	TRBJ2-5	TRBV29-1	NA	CSVVAPFKETQYF	TGCAGCGTTGTGGCCCCTTTCAAAGAGACCCAGTACTTC
few	TRBJ2-1	TRBV10-3	NA	CAISESGGDNEQFF	TGTGCCATCAGTGAGTCGGGCGGAGACAATGAGCAGTTCTTC
NA	TRBJ2-1	TRBV5-1	NA	CASSSASYNEQFF	TGCGCCAGCAGCTCAGCCTCCTACAATGAGCAGTTCTTC
NA	TRBJ2-2	TRBV7-9	TRBD2	CASSPRAGVNTGELFF	TGTGCCAGCAGCCCCCGAGCGGGGGTGAACACCGGGGAGCTGTTTTTT
few	TRBJ2-5	TRBV5-1	NA	CASSLSPDAQTQYF	TGCGCCAGCAGCTTGTCCCCTGACGCTCAGACCCAGTACTTC
NA	TRBJ2-5	TRBV29-1	TRBD2	CSVVLAGGLRETQYF	TGCAGCGTTGTATTAGCGGGAGGGCTTCGAGAGACCCAGTACTTC
few	TRBJ2-4	TRBV9	NA	CASSKQSGAKNIQYF	TGTGCCAGCAGCAAGCAGTCGGGGGCCAAAAACATTCAGTACTTC
few	TRBJ2-6	TRBV18	NA	CASSPLQGSGANVLTF	TGTGCCAGCTCACCACTCCAGGGGTCTGGGGCCAACGTCCTGACTTTC
NA	TRBJ1-1	TRBV20-1	NA	CSAGGFTEAFF	TGCAGTGCTGGGGGTTTTACTGAAGCTTTCTTT
NA	TRBJ2-5	TRBV6-6	NA	CASSYGWDQETQYF	TGTGCCAGCAGTTACGGATGGGACCAAGAGACCCAGTACTTC
many	TRBJ2-7	TRBV14	NA	CASSLRTLYEQYF	TGTGCCAGCAGCCTGCGGACCCTCTATGAGCAGTACTTC
NA	TRBJ2-7	TRBV18	NA	CASSPSRRGNYEQYF	TGTGCCAGCTCACCTTCGAGACGCGGAAACTACGAGCAGTACTTC
NA	TRBJ2-7	TRBV4-1	NA	CASSPGPYEQYF	TGCGCCAGCAGCCCTGGCCCCTACGAGCAGTACTTC
few	TRBJ2-3	TRBV20-1	NA	CSAPRGDTQYF	TGCAGTGCCCCCAGAGGAGATACGCAGTATTTT
few	TRBJ2-1	TRBV23-1	NA	CASSQSGQLLNEQFF	TGCGCCAGCAGTCAATCTGGACAACTTCTGAATGAGCAGTTCTTC
NA	TRBJ1-5	TRBV5-8	NA	CASGMGPFNQPQHF	TGTGCCAGCGGAATGGGGCCGTTCAATCAGCCCCAGCATTTT
few	TRBJ1-2	TRBV5-1	NA	CASSTGDYGYTF	TGCGCCAGCTCGACAGGAGACTATGGCTACACCTTC
few	TRBJ2-6	TRBV10-3	TRBD2	CAISPRLAGVYSGANVLTF	TGTGCCATCAGTCCAAGACTAGCGGGGGTATACTCTGGGGCCAACGTCCTGACTTTC